This passage covers 14 T cell receptor beta chains from one sample sequenced in a study of cytomegalovirus exposure and HLA in healthy donors. The PCR made use of 60 Vbeta and 13 Jbeta primers. Assay: immunoSEQ multiplex PCR; the TCRdb copy retains only in-frame clones and omits some. Among about 160,000 clones listed, 68% were seen once. Sequenced: PBMCs. These receptors came from a middle-aged woman in good health and CMV-seropositive.

This clone appeared a single time. This chain connects TRBV6-4 to TRBJ1-6, with TRBD1 identical over 9 bases. With V trimmed by 8 bases and J by 5 bases, 4 bases remained unmatched. CDR3 length: 14 residues. CDR1 is MRHNA, CDR2 SNTAGT, per germline. CDR3 in amino acids: CASSRDRDNSPLHF. The CDR3 nucleotides read TGTGCCAGCTCCCGGGACAGGGATAATTCACCCCTCCACTTT.

This chain uses TRBV2 with TRBJ2-5; TRBD1 agrees at 8 bases. The CDR3 has 13 amino acids. V shed 4 bases and J 4 bases; nucleotides not matched to a gene: 2. Germline V CDR1 and CDR2: SNHLY, FYNNEI. The CDR3 loop is CASSATGGETQYF. The CDR3 region has the DNA TGTGCCAGCAGTGCTACAGGGGGAGAGACCCAGTACTTC.

In nucleotides, the CDR3 is TGTGCCAGCAGCTTAGCGCTCGGTCAGCCCCAGCATTTT. Translation: CASSLALGQPQHF. The chain combines TRBV7-2 with TRBJ1-5; no clear D gene. There are 13 residues in the CDR3. Trimming removed 0 bases at V and 6 bases at J, with 6 bases between. The V gene's germline CDR1 is SGHTA and CDR2 FQGNSA. Full variable domain (outside the CDR3, taken from reference TRBV7-2 and TRBJ1-5): GAGVSQSPSNKVTEKGKDVELRCDPISGHTALYWYRQSLGQGLEFLIYFQGNSAPDKSGLPSDRFSAERTGGSVSTLTIQRTQQEDSAVYLCASSLALGQPQHFGDGTRLSIL.

The gene calls are TRBV5-6 and TRBJ1-1; D is possibly TRBD1 (5 bases). The ends were cut back, 3 bases at V and 2 bases at J, with 11 bases in the middle. The CDR3 contains 14 residues. The germline V gene encodes CDR1 SGHDT and CDR2 YYEEEE. The CDR3 DNA reads TGTGCCAGCAGCTGGGGTGACAGCAACACTGAAGCTTTCTTT. Translation gives CASSWGDSNTEAFF.

In DNA, the CDR3 is TGCAGCGTTGAACGACTGGCTGGGGCCAACGTCCTGACTTTC. This codes for CSVERLAGANVLTF. The V call is TRBV29-1, the J call TRBJ2-6; D gene ambiguous. The CDR3 runs 14 residues. Trimming removed 2 bases from V and 2 bases from J, with 7 bases in between. The germline V gene has CDR1 SQVTM and CDR2 ANQGSEA. Looking up the rest from reference TRBV29-1 and TRBJ2-6 gives the full variable domain: SAVISQKPSRDICQRGTSLTIQCQVDSQVTMMFWYRQQPGQSLTLIATANQGSEATYESGFVIDKFPISRPNLTFSTLTVSNMSPEDSSIYLCSVERLAGANVLTFGAGSRLTVL.

This chain links TRBV9 with TRBJ1-5, with D maybe TRBD1 (5 bases). Germline V lookup: CDR1 SGDLS, CDR2 YYNGEE. Trimming removed 2 bases at V and 2 bases at J, with 8 bases between. The CDR3 sequence is 14 residues long. In DNA form, the CDR3 reads TGTGCCAGCAGCGTTTCACAGGGCAATCAGCCCCAGCATTTT. This codes for CASSVSQGNQPQHF.

The rearrangement uses TRBV5-1 and TRBJ1-1, with a possible D match to TRBD1 (6 bases). This CDR3 is built from 11 residues. Looked up from germline, CDR1 is SGHRS and CDR2 is YFSETQ. Trimming took off 5 bases at V and 8 bases at J, with 10 bases between the two ends. In DNA, the CDR3 is TGCGCCAGCAGAGGACAGTGGGAAGCTTTCTTT. It translates to CASRGQWEAFF.

Turning to this clone: One end of the junction does not line up with germline, which may come from a read error. The chain uses TRBV6-5 and TRBJ1-2, with 11 bases lining up with TRBD1. Germline lookup yields CDR1 MNHEY and CDR2 SVGAGI. The length of the CDR3 is 14 residues. CDR3 region: CASKRTGGNYGYPF. The DNA of the CDR3 is TGTGCCAGCAAAAGGACAGGGGGCAACTATGGCTACCCCTTC.

Remarks on this clone: One junction end does not reproduce the germline sequence, and a read error may be involved. The chain joins TRBV2 to TRBJ1-5; TRBD1 matches at 8 bases. Germline V gene sequence: CDR1 SNHLY, CDR2 FYNNEI. There are 16 residues in the CDR3. DNA of the CDR3: TGTGCCAGCAGTGCCCCGTGGGCAGGGGGCGATCAGCCCCAGAATTTT. Amino acid sequence: CASSAPWAGGDQPQNF.

This chain links TRBV25-1 with TRBJ2-5, with D maybe TRBD2 (5 bases). The length of the CDR3 is 11 residues. Trimming shortened V by 3 bases and J by 11 bases, and 10 bases separated the two germline ends. Germline V lookup: CDR1 MGHDK, CDR2 SYGVNS. Here the CDR3 reads CASSDPWEQYF. Here the CDR3 DNA reads TGTGCCAGCAGTGACCCTTGGGAGCAGTACTTC.

The V call is TRBV4-2, the J call TRBJ2-5, with a tentative D call TRBD1 (6 bases). The V gene's germline CDR1 is LGHNA and CDR2 YNFKEQ. The CDR3 spans 14 residues. V gave up 1 base and J gave up 3 bases, with 9 bases separating them. The CDR3 coding sequence is TGTGCCAGCAGCCAAGGGACAGTTGAAGAGACCCAGTACTTC. This gives the protein CASSQGTVEETQYF.

The chain recombines TRBV2 with TRBJ2-1; 7 bases agree with TRBD1. Germline trimming cut 4 bases from V and 5 bases from J; bases unmatched to any gene: 5. The CDR3 length is 14 residues. Germline assignment: CDR1 SNHLY and CDR2 FYNNEI. CDR3 sequence (DNA): TGTGCCAGCAGTGGACAGGGTAAGGACAATGAGCAGTTCTTC. This codes for CASSGQGKDNEQFF.

The chain uses TRBV5-1 and TRBJ2-3, with D perhaps matching TRBD2 (7 bases). Germline V gene sequence: CDR1 SGHRS, CDR2 YFSETQ. The CDR3 length is 15 residues. Trimming stripped 2 bases from V and 4 bases from J, with 14 bases between. CDR3 loop: CASSLGDGGPDTQYF. The CDR3 DNA reads TGCGCCAGCAGCTTAGGGGACGGGGGGCCAGATACGCAGTATTTT.

A few counts support this clone. The chain is built from TRBV4-2 and TRBJ2-5, with 12 bases that match TRBD2. This CDR3 spans 16 amino acids. Trimming at V came to 3 bases and at J to 4 bases, leaving 6 bases not matched to a gene. Germline V gene data show CDR1 as LGHNA and CDR2 as YNFKEQ. The CDR3 spells CASSHRTSGKTETQYF. The CDR3 coding sequence is TGTGCCAGCAGCCATAGGACTAGCGGGAAAACAGAGACCCAGTACTTC.